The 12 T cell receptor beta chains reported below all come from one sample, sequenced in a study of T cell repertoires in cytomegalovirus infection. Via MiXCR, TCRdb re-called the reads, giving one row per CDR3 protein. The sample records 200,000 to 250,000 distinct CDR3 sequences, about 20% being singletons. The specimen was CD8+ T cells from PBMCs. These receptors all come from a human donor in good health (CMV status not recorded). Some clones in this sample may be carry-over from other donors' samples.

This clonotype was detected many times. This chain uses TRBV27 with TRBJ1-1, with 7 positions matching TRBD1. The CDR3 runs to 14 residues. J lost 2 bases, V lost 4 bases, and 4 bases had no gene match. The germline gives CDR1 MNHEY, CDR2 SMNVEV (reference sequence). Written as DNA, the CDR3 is TGTGCCAGCAGTTCGACAGGGCCTAACACTGAAGCTTTCTTT. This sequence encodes CASSSTGPNTEAFF.

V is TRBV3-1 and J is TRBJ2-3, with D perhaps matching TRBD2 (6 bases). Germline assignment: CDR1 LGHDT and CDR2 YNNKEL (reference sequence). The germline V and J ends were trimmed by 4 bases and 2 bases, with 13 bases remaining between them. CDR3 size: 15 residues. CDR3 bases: TGTGCCAGCAGCCCTCTAGGAGGGGACACAGATACGCAGTATTTT. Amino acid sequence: CASSPLGGDTDTQYF.

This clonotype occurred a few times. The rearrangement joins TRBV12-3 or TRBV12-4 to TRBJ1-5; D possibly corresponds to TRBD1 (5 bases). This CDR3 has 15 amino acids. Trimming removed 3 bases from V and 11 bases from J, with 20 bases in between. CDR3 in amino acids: CASSFDGTQGRTQHF. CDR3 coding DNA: TGTGCCAGCAGTTTCGACGGGACGCAGGGTAGGACCCAGCATTTT.

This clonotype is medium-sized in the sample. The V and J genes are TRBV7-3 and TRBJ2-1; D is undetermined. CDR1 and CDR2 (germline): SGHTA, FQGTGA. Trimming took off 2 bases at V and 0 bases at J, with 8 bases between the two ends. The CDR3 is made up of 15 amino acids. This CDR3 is CASSLDPSSYNEQFF. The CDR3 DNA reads TGTGCCAGCAGCTTAGACCCGAGCTCCTACAATGAGCAGTTCTTC. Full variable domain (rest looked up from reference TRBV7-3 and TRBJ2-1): GAGVSQTPSNKVTEKGKYVELRCDPISGHTALYWYRQSLGQGPEFLIYFQGTGAADDSGLPNDRFFAVRPEGSVSTLKIQRTERGDSAVYLCASSLDPSSYNEQFFGPGTRLTVL.

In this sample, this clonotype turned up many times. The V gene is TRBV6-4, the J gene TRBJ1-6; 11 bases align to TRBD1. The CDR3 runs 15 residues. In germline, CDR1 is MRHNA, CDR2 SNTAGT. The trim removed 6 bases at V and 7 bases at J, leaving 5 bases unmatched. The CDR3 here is CASSPGQGANSPLHF. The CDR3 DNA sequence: TGTGCCAGCAGCCCCGGACAGGGGGCAAATTCACCCCTCCACTTT.

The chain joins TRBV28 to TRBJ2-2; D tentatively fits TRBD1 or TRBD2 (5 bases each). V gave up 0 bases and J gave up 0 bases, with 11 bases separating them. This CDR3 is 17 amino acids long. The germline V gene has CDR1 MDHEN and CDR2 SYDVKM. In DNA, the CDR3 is TGTGCCAGCAGTTTATGCCGGGGACGGACGAACACCGGGGAGCTGTTTTTT. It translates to CASSLCRGRTNTGELFF. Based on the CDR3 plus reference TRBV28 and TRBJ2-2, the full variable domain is DVKVTQSSRYLVKRTGEKVFLECVQDMDHENMFWYRQDPGLGLRLIYFSYDVKMKEKGDIPEGYSVSREKKERFSLILESASTNQTSMYLCASSLCRGRTNTGELFFGEGSRLTVL.

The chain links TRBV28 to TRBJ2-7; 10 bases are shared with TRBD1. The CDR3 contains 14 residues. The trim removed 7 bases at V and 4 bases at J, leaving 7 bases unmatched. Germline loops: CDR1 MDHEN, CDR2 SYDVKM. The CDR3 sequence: CASTWDRGLYEQYF. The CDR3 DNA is TGTGCCAGCACCTGGGACAGGGGACTTTACGAGCAGTACTTC.

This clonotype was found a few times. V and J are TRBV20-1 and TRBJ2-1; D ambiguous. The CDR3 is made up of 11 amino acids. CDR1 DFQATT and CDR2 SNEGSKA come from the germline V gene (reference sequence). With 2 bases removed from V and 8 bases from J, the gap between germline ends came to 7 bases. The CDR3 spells CSARLVDEQFF. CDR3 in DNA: TGCAGTGCTAGACTCGTGGATGAGCAGTTCTTC.

The CDR3 reads CASRQGVLVANTEAFF. Written as DNA, the CDR3 is TGTGCCAGCAGGCAGGGGGTCTTGGTTGCGAACACTGAAGCTTTCTTT. The chain combines TRBV6-1 with TRBJ1-1; 7 nucleotides match TRBD1. Germline values: CDR1 MNHNS, CDR2 SASEGT. This CDR3 spans 16 amino acids. J was trimmed by 1 base and V by 6 bases; bases with no gene match: 11.

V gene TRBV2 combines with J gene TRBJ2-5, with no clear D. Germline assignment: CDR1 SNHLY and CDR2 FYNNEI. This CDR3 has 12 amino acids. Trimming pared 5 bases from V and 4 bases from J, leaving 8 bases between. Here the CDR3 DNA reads TGTGCCAGCAGTCGCCGAACAGAGACCCAGTACTTC. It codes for CASSRRTETQYF.

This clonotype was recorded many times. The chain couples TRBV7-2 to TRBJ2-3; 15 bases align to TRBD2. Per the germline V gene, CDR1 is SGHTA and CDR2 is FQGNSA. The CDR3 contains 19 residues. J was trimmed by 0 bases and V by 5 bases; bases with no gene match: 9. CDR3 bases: TGTGCCAGCAGCCCCTCGTCGGGACTAGCGGGGGGAAGCACAGATACGCAGTATTTT. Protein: CASSPSSGLAGGSTDTQYF.

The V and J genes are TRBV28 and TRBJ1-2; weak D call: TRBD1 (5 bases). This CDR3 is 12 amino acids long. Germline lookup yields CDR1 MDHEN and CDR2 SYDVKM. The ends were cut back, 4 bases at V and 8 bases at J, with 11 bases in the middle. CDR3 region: CASSYLREGYTF. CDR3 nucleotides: TGTGCCAGCAGTTACCTCAGGGAGGGCTACACCTTC.